This TCR beta chain was sequenced in a study of identical twins. General observations from the study: These conclusions were based on statistical analysis (cross-sectional, not following the same donors).

A universal primer site was added by template switching, and unique molecular identifiers were carried by the cDNA. Using its own MiXCR run on the 5' RACE reads, TCRdb lists one record per CDR3 protein. The sample consists of about 340,000 distinct CDR3 sequences, over 9% of them appearing once. On this clonotype itself: Its antigen is as yet unknown.

Every sampled donor was Caucasian and healthy. Trimming took 7 bases from V and 6 from J, leaving 18 bases between them. Looked up from germline, CDR1 is SGHRS and CDR2 is YFSETQ. This CDR3 is built from 14 residues. These data are also associated with another study on yellow fever vaccine responses in identical twins.

V is TRBV5-1 and J is TRBJ2-3; D possibly matches TRBD1 or TRBD2 (5 bases each). Material: CD8+ T cells sorted from blood. The receptor comes from a young woman in good health. The DNA of the CDR3 is TGCGCCAGCGTAGGGGAGCCACCCCTGGATACGCAGTATTTT. Translation: CASVGEPPLDTQYF.